A single sample gave rise to the 14 T cell receptor beta chains below, sequenced in a study of OX40 agonist ivuxolimab in advanced cancers. Generated by immunoSEQ multiplex PCR, the TCRdb table keeps only in-frame clones and is missing some. The table has about 84,000 clones, approximately 85% seen once. The sequenced sample was CD4+ or CD8+ T cells sorted from blood, obtained in a trial of the OX40 agonist ivuxolimab. The receptor source for this set is an adult with an advanced solid tumor such as melanoma, head and neck, liver or kidney cancer.

This clone was seen more than once but under ten times. The chain couples TRBV18 to TRBJ1-1, with D maybe TRBD1 (6 bases). There are 15 residues in the CDR3. CDR1 and CDR2 (germline): KGHSH, LQKENI. The V end lost 3 bases, the J end lost 1 base, and 12 bases lay between the germline ends. CDR3 in DNA: TGTGCCAGCTCACCCTCGGACAGAGGGAACACTGAAGCTTTCTTT. It is translated as CASSPSDRGNTEAFF.

This chain joins TRBV18 and TRBJ2-2; D is possibly TRBD1 or TRBD2 (5 bases each). This CDR3 comprises 16 residues. From germline, CDR1 is KGHSH and CDR2 LQKENI. Trimming stripped 2 bases from V and 4 bases from J, with 14 bases between. CDR3: CASSPVRGSVTGELFF. The CDR3 DNA reads as TGTGCCAGCTCACCAGTGAGGGGTTCGGTCACCGGGGAGCTGTTTTTT.

The chain combines TRBV10-2 with TRBJ2-1, with 10 nucleotides matching TRBD1. V shed 6 bases, J shed 4 bases, and the junction held 6 bases outside the gene matches. CDR1 WSHSY and CDR2 SAAADI come from the germline V gene. The CDR3 has 15 residues. The DNA for the CDR3 is TGCGCCAGCAGCGCCGGGACAGGGGTATACAATGAGCAGTTCTTC. Its protein is CASSAGTGVYNEQFF.

CDR3 amino acids: CASSPRLHGQYVGAFF. DNA of the CDR3: TGCGCCAGCAGTCCTCGCCTGCATGGACAGTATGTCGGCGCTTTCTTT. The rearrangement uses TRBV23-1 and TRBJ1-1; a possible D gene is TRBD1 (6 bases). TRBV23-1 has ORF status, its function being uncertain. Trimming removed 4 bases from V and 11 bases from J, with 26 bases in between. The CDR3 extends over 16 amino acids.

CDR3 sequence reads: CASSTYNEQFF. The CDR3 nucleotides read TGTGCCAGCAGTACCTACAATGAGCAGTTCTTC. This chain uses TRBV6-5 with TRBJ2-1; D unresolved. The V end lost 5 bases, the J end lost 2 bases, and 1 base lay between the germline ends. CDR1 is MNHEY, CDR2 SVGAGI, per germline. This CDR3 region has 11 residues.

This sequence joins TRBV6-6 and TRBJ2-1, with D possibly TRBD2 on 5 matching bases. This CDR3 contains 15 residues. Germline V gives CDR1 MNHNY, CDR2 SVGAGI (reference sequence). Trimming left V 2 bases short and J 7 bases short, with 15 bases between. The CDR3 spells CASSYASGSGNEQFF. DNA for the CDR3: TGTGCCAGCAGTTACGCCAGCGGCTCAGGAAATGAGCAGTTCTTC.

V is TRBV19 and J is TRBJ1-5; 9 bases are a match to TRBD1. The CDR3 covers 17 residues. The V gene's germline CDR1 is LNHDA and CDR2 SQIVND (reference sequence). The junction had 7 bases not matched to a gene; V was cut back by 3 bases and J by 1 base. This chain's CDR3 is CASSMVNRGLSNQPQHF. CDR3 nucleotides: TGTGCCAGTAGTATGGTTAACAGGGGGCTGAGCAATCAGCCCCAGCATTTT.

The chain links TRBV5-1 to TRBJ1-2; TRBD1 is a possible D gene (5 bases). There are 14 residues in the CDR3. The germline V gene has CDR1 SGHRS and CDR2 YFSETQ. The V end was cut by 1 base, the J end by 7 bases, with 14 bases between. Here the CDR3 reads CASSLFQGKTGYTF. The CDR3 region has the DNA TGCGCCAGCAGCTTGTTCCAGGGCAAAACTGGCTACACCTTC.

The rearrangement joins TRBV28 to TRBJ1-2; D remains ambiguous. This CDR3 is 10 amino acids long. Trimming pared 3 bases from V and 6 bases from J, leaving 2 bases between. CDR1 and CDR2 (germline): MDHEN, SYDVKM. The DNA of the CDR3 is TGTGCCAGCAGTTTTAATGGCTACACCTTC. It encodes CASSFNGYTF.

The chain employs TRBV2 and TRBJ2-4; D gene ambiguous. The CDR3 is made up of 11 amino acids. CDR1 and CDR2 from the germline V gene are SNHLY and FYNNEI. V lost 4 bases and J lost 7, with 5 bases in between. The CDR3 DNA sequence: TGTGCCAGCAGTGTGTTGAACATTCAGTACTTC. It codes for CASSVLNIQYF.

The chain carries TRBV11-2 and TRBJ2-3, with 8 bases fitting TRBD2. The trim removed 5 bases at V and 0 bases at J, leaving 7 bases unmatched. The CDR3 is 16 residues long. The V gene's germline CDR1 is SGHAT and CDR2 FQNNGV. CDR3 nucleotides: TGTGCCAGCAGCCTAATAGCGGGGACGAGCACAGATACGCAGTATTTT. It encodes CASSLIAGTSTDTQYF.

The chain uses TRBV20-1 and TRBJ2-5; D is unresolved. Germline CDR1 and CDR2: DFQATT and SNEGSKA (reference sequence). There are 11 residues in the CDR3. Trimming shortened V by 3 bases and J by 3 bases, and 5 bases separated the two germline ends. CDR3 residues: CSARVEETQYF. For the CDR3, the DNA is TGCAGTGCTAGGGTCGAAGAGACCCAGTACTTC.

J is TRBJ1-1 and V is TRBV6-6, with D tentatively TRBD1 (5 bases). The CDR3 consists of 12 residues. Deletions cut 5 bases from V and 12 bases from J, with 16 bases between. Per germline, CDR1 MNHNY and CDR2 SVGAGI (reference sequence). The DNA of the CDR3 is TGTGCCAGCAGTCCACCGGGGACGGACCCTTTCTTT. This encodes CASSPPGTDPFF.

This sequence joins TRBV7-2 and TRBJ1-5; D gene uncertain. The CDR3 runs 12 residues. From germline, CDR1 is SGHTA and CDR2 FQGNSA. Trimming cost V 0 bases and J 7 bases, with 4 bases left between them. In nucleotides, the CDR3 is TGTGCCAGCAGCTTAGCCCCCCAGCCCCAGCATTTT. It encodes CASSLAPQPQHF.